These 25 T cell receptor beta chains were all obtained from the same sample, sequenced in a study of cytomegalovirus exposure and HLA in healthy donors. Use of 60 Vbeta and 13 Jbeta primers characterized the PCR. This table comes from immunoSEQ multiplex PCR, and its TCRdb copy is limited to in-frame clones, with some not included. The sample carries 200,000 to 250,000 clones, roughly 81% recorded once. Sequencing was performed on PBMCs. The receptors originated from a girl under 10 years old in good health and CMV-seronegative.

J is TRBJ2-3 and V is TRBV5-1; no clear D gene. There are 13 residues in the CDR3. Trimming took off 0 bases at V and 5 bases at J, with 7 bases between the two ends. The germline CDR1 and CDR2 sequences are SGHRS and YFSETQ. CDR3 nucleotide sequence: TGCGCCAGCAGCTTGGGCCGGGTAGATACGCAGTATTTT. The encoded protein is CASSLGRVDTQYF.

CDR3 residues: CASSQWGGTDTQYF. The CDR3 nucleotides are TGTGCCAGCAGCCAATGGGGGGGCACAGATACGCAGTATTTT. The chain has TRBV9 and TRBJ2-3, with D possibly matching TRBD2 (6 bases). The V end lost 4 bases, the J end lost 1 base, and 10 bases lay between the germline ends. Germline CDR1 reads SGDLS; CDR2 reads YYNGEE. The CDR3 length is 14 residues. The full variable domain, completed using reference TRBV9 and TRBJ2-3, is DSGVTQTPKHLITATGQRVTLRCSPRSGDLSVYWYQQSLDQGLQFLIQYYNGEERAKGNILERFSAQQFPDLHSELNLSSLELGDSALYFCASSQWGGTDTQYFGPGTRLTVL.

A few counts support this clone. The chain uses TRBV5-6 and TRBJ2-7, with 7 bases that match TRBD1. J gave up 3 bases and V 5 bases, and 5 bases lay outside the gene matches. CDR1 and CDR2 (germline): SGHDT, YYEEEE. The CDR3 covers 13 residues. The CDR3 sequence: CASRTGANYEQYF. CDR3 DNA: TGTGCCAGCAGAACAGGGGCTAACTACGAGCAGTACTTC.

This clone has a single count. The J gene is TRBJ2-7, the V gene TRBV7-9; TRBD1 agrees at 7 bases. Trimming removed 3 bases from V and 3 bases from J; junction bases left unmatched: 8. This CDR3 contains 15 residues. Germline values: CDR1 SEHNR, CDR2 FQNEAQ (reference sequence). CDR3 amino acids: CASSFFRDSYYEQYF. DNA of the CDR3: TGTGCCAGCAGCTTTTTCCGGGACAGTTACTACGAGCAGTACTTC.

The chain combines TRBV30 with TRBJ2-1, with 13 bases matching TRBD2. Germline V lookup: CDR1 GTSNPN, CDR2 SVGIG (reference sequence). V was pared by 2 bases and J by 7 bases, with 5 bases of the junction left unmatched. This CDR3 contains 15 residues. The DNA for the CDR3 is TGTGCCTGGAGTCCTTCACTAGCGGGGGGGAATGAGCAGTTCTTC. Its protein is CAWSPSLAGGNEQFF.

The chain links TRBV12-2 to TRBJ2-1; the D call in the table, TRBD2, was not verified against the DNA. TRBV12-2 is noted as a pseudogene. This CDR3 contains 16 residues. Here the CDR3 reads CASRLAALAGDNEQFF. The CDR3 DNA sequence: TGTGCAAGTCGCTTAGCTGCCCTAGCGGGAGATAATGAGCAGTTCTTC.

This clone was counted once. V gene TRBV5-1 combines with J gene TRBJ1-1; D gene unclear. Germline lookup yields CDR1 SGHRS and CDR2 YFSETQ. V was shortened by 4 bases and J by 4 bases, with 17 bases between the two germline ends. This CDR3 is built from 15 residues. CDR3 sequence (DNA): TGCGCCAGCAGCGACCCCTCGAATGGCGGCACTGAAGCTTTCTTT. It is translated as CASSDPSNGGTEAFF.

The V call is TRBV6-5, the J call TRBJ2-4; a possible D gene is TRBD1 (6 bases). Trimming removed 4 bases at V and 7 bases at J, with 11 bases between. The germline CDR1 and CDR2 sequences are MNHEY and SVGAGI. This CDR3 contains 13 residues. The CDR3 DNA sequence: TGTGCCAGCAGTTTTACAGGGTCCAACATTCAGTACTTC. Its protein product is CASSFTGSNIQYF.

V is TRBV18 and J is TRBJ1-1; D call uncertain. This CDR3 contains 13 residues. The germline V gene encodes CDR1 KGHSH and CDR2 LQKENI. The germline V and J ends were trimmed by 0 bases and 8 bases, with 10 bases remaining between them. The CDR3 sequence: CASSPPVTLEAFF. In DNA, the CDR3 is TGTGCCAGCTCACCACCGGTAACCCTAGAAGCTTTCTTT.

This chain links TRBV5-5 with TRBJ1-2; 9 nucleotides align to TRBD1. This CDR3 contains 16 residues. The V and J ends lost 4 bases and 4 bases, in that order; junction bases with no gene match: 11. CDR1 SGHKS and CDR2 YYEKEE come from the germline V gene (reference sequence). The CDR3: CASSTGQGTGVYGYTF. The CDR3 region has the DNA TGTGCCAGCAGCACGGGACAGGGAACAGGGGTCTATGGCTACACCTTC.

This chain uses TRBV6-1 with TRBJ1-2; 7 nucleotides match TRBD1. With 2 bases clipped from V and 1 base from J, the junction kept 7 bases outside the gene matches. The CDR3 length is 16 residues. Per germline, CDR1 MNHNS and CDR2 SASEGT. This chain's CDR3 is CASSEQYRGLNYGYTF. The CDR3 DNA follows: TGTGCCAGCAGTGAACAATACAGGGGACTTAACTATGGCTACACCTTC.

This chain connects TRBV19 to TRBJ2-3; D possibly corresponds to TRBD2 (5 bases). Germline V gives CDR1 LNHDA, CDR2 SQIVND (reference sequence). This CDR3 comprises 15 residues. V was trimmed by 6 bases and J by 0 bases, leaving 13 bases between them. In DNA, the CDR3 is TGTGCCAGTAGATCAAGCGGATATAGCACAGATACGCAGTATTTT. This sequence encodes CASRSSGYSTDTQYF. Full variable domain (remainder filled in from reference TRBV19 and TRBJ2-3): DGGITQSPKYLFRKEGQNVTLSCEQNLNHDAMYWYRQDPGQGLRLIYYSQIVNDFQKGDIAEGYSVSREKKESFPLTVTSAQKNPTAFYLCASRSSGYSTDTQYFGPGTRLTVL.

The rearrangement uses TRBV10-2 and TRBJ1-1; D not certain. This CDR3 has 14 amino acids. V was trimmed by 4 bases and J by 5 bases, leaving 14 bases between them. The germline gives CDR1 WSHSY, CDR2 SAAADI. This chain's CDR3 is CASSVGRLGTEAFF. CDR3 sequence (DNA): TGCGCCAGCAGTGTCGGCCGCCTCGGGACTGAAGCTTTCTTT.

This chain connects TRBV6-1 to TRBJ2-4; TRBD1 matches 7 bases. The trim removed 6 bases at V and 4 bases at J, leaving 3 bases unmatched. The CDR3 is 13 residues long. CDR1 is MNHNS, CDR2 SASEGT, per germline. In nucleotides, the CDR3 is TGTGCCAGCAGCGGGACAGAAAAAAACATTCAGTACTTC. The encoded protein is CASSGTEKNIQYF.

This chain links TRBV5-1 with TRBJ2-1; the D is unclear. V lost 1 base to trimming and J lost 0 bases, with 8 bases between them. This CDR3 is built from 15 residues. Germline values: CDR1 SGHRS, CDR2 YFSETQ. DNA for the CDR3: TGCGCCAGCAGCTTGAACTCAAACTCCTACAATGAGCAGTTCTTC. Translation: CASSLNSNSYNEQFF.

This clone was detected once. The chain employs TRBV5-1 and TRBJ1-2; 7 bases match TRBD1. With V trimmed by 1 base and J by 10 bases, 4 bases remained unmatched. CDR1 and CDR2 from the germline V gene are SGHRS and YFSETQ. This CDR3 is 12 amino acids long. The CDR3 protein is CASSLRQGVYTF. The CDR3 region has the DNA TGCGCCAGCAGCTTGCGTCAGGGGGTCTACACCTTC.

In its sample, this clone was seen once. The J gene is TRBJ2-5, the V gene TRBV9; 9 bases map to TRBD1. The CDR3 has 14 amino acids. V was clipped by 4 bases and J by 5 bases; unmatched bases: 6. The germline V gene has CDR1 SGDLS and CDR2 YYNGEE. This CDR3 reads CASSKQGARETQYF. As DNA, the CDR3 is TGTGCCAGCAGCAAACAGGGGGCGCGGGAGACCCAGTACTTC.

The chain joins TRBV13 to TRBJ2-5; 9 bases map to TRBD2. The length of the CDR3 is 15 residues. Looked up from germline, CDR1 is PRHDT and CDR2 is FYEKMQ (reference sequence). Trimming cost V 5 bases and J 5 bases; bases outside gene matches: 9. CDR3 bases: TGTGCCAGCAGCCCCCGTATAGCGGGAGAGGAGACCCAGTACTTC. This codes for CASSPRIAGEETQYF.

J is TRBJ1-1 and V is TRBV5-1; 8 positions agree with TRBD1. After removal of 4 bases from V and 2 bases from J, the junction contained 10 bases not matched to a gene. Germline loops: CDR1 SGHRS, CDR2 YFSETQ. CDR3 size: 16 residues. The CDR3 region has the DNA TGCGCCAGCAGCAGGACAGGGAGGGGGCTTAACACTGAAGCTTTCTTT. Amino acid sequence: CASSRTGRGLNTEAFF. The full variable domain, in which reference TRBV5-1 and TRBJ1-1 provide the parts outside the CDR3, is KAGVTQTPRYLIKTRGQQVTLSCSPISGHRSVSWYQQTPGQGLQFLFEYFSETQRNKGNFPGRFSGRQFSNSRSEMNVSTLELGDSALYLCASSRTGRGLNTEAFFGQGTRLTVV.

This clone was seen a few times. The rearrangement links TRBV19 to TRBJ2-1; D is possibly TRBD2 (6 bases). V dropped 3 bases and J dropped 7 bases, with 10 bases sitting between them. The germline V gene encodes CDR1 LNHDA and CDR2 SQIVND (reference sequence). This CDR3 contains 13 residues. The CDR3 here is CASSIPRGNEQFF. CDR3 DNA: TGTGCCAGTAGTATCCCCCGGGGGAATGAGCAGTTCTTC.

The chain carries TRBV5-1 and TRBJ1-1; 11 bases are shared with TRBD1. Per the germline V gene, CDR1 is SGHRS and CDR2 is YFSETQ. The CDR3 is 13 amino acids. V lost 4 bases, J lost 10 bases, and 6 bases stayed unmatched. CDR3 nucleotide sequence: TGCGCCAGCAGCCTGGGACAGGGGGATGGAGCTTTCTTT. This gives the protein CASSLGQGDGAFF.

The chain carries TRBV4-1 and TRBJ2-1; D uncertain. Trimming shortened V by 0 bases and J by 8 bases, and 14 bases separated the two germline ends. The CDR3 is made up of 15 amino acids. Germline lookup yields CDR1 MGHRA and CDR2 YSYEKL. The CDR3 region is CASSQESYRRDEQFF. Written as DNA, the CDR3 is TGCGCCAGCAGCCAAGAATCCTACCGCCGGGATGAGCAGTTCTTC.

The chain employs TRBV6-1 and TRBJ1-2; D not certain. The CDR3 loop spans 14 amino acids. The V and J ends lost 1 base and 4 bases respectively, with 10 bases between them. Germline V CDR1 and CDR2: MNHNS, SASEGT. CDR3 in amino acids: CASSEGLGPYGYTF. The CDR3 DNA reads TGTGCCAGCAGTGAAGGTCTAGGTCCCTATGGCTACACCTTC.

In its sample, this clone was seen once. The chain couples TRBV5-1 to TRBJ1-2, with a possible D match to TRBD1 (5 bases). This CDR3 region has 15 residues. V lost 4 bases and J 6 bases, leaving 19 bases between the germline ends. Germline V gene sequence: CDR1 SGHRS, CDR2 YFSETQ. Written as DNA, the CDR3 is TGCGCCAGCAGCCCCCTCGCTCTGGGGGGGAATGGCTACACCTTC. Its protein is CASSPLALGGNGYTF.

Of note for this clone: This sample includes further DNA sequences coding for the same CDR3. The rearrangement joins TRBV6-1 to TRBJ1-5, with 9 bases fitting TRBD1. Germline CDR1 is MNHNS and CDR2 is SASEGT. The CDR3 extends over 15 amino acids. Trimming took 3 bases from V and 7 from J; bases not matched to a gene: 7. The CDR3 coding sequence is TGTGCCAGCAGTGAGAGGACAGGGGTTAACCAGCCCCAGCATTTT. Translating it yields CASSERTGVNQPQHF.